This T cell receptor beta chain comes out of a study of CXCR3-negative and CXCR3-positive naive CD8 T cells. Across the whole study: The dataset comprises 120 million to 150 million TRB reads in total, with about 1.5 +/- 0.3 million reads per library.

As to this clonotype: Its antigen is still unknown.

Study-level points and caveats: TCR strength was inferred from TRB CDR3 properties, while surface CD5 was comparable between naive subsets.

Looked up from germline, CDR1 is MNHNS and CDR2 is SASEGT. The CDR3 covers 14 residues. Via 5' RACE with UMI labels, TRB cDNA libraries were prepared. With the 5' RACE reads reprocessed, TCRdb shows one record per CDR3 protein and no DNA. The repertoire table contains 50,000 to 75,000 distinct CDR3 sequences. The source of this sequence is a human donor in good health. Some clones in this sample may be carry-over from other donors' samples. This sequence joins TRBV6-1 and TRBJ2-3; TCRdb indicates TRBD1, and absent DNA this call remains unverified. The sequenced sample was naive CXCR3- CD8+ T cells from blood. Stated subset: CD45RO-CCR7+CD27+CD95- naive CD8+ T cells lacking CXCR3 (TNR3-). The CDR3 spells CASSAGAQADTQYF.